The sequence of this T cell receptor beta chain was determined in a study of shared clonotypes between healthy human individuals. A word on this clone: What it recognizes is unknown.

Study-wide points: Depth of sequencing was expected to influence donor clonotype sharing.

Germline lookup yields CDR1 GTSNPN and CDR2 SVGIG (reference sequence). The ends lost 2 bases at V and 3 bases at J; junction bases unmatched: 6. This CDR3 has 16 amino acids. Assay used: immunoSEQ multiplex PCR; TCRdb lists only in-frame clones, some missing. The table has around 2,000,000 clones, roughly 95% seen once. The clonotype was recovered from a man aged 18 to 35 in good health. The chain carries TRBV30 and TRBJ2-7; 14 bases line up with TRBD2. Sequenced sample: naive CD4+ T cells sorted from blood. Documented subset: CD45RA+ positively selected. DNA for the CDR3: TGTGCCTGGAGTTACTCGACTAGCGGGAGGGTCTACGAGCAGTACTTC. This gives the protein CAWSYSTSGRVYEQYF.